This record concerns one T cell receptor beta chain sequence. This clone was observed a handful of times. Its antigen has not been determined. Read data end 3 residues before the CDR3 end; the end is taken from the germline J gene. Here V drops 4 bases and J drops 2 bases, and the junction holds 6 bases not matched to any gene. The CDR3 measures 16 amino acids from cysteine to phenylalanine. Part of the CDR3 DNA is given, 39 bases translated from base 1. The germline V gene encodes CDR1 SGHRS and CDR2 YFSETQ. For sequencing, equivalent amounts of genomic DNA were input from CVID and control samples. For every sample, a 60 bp segment covering the rearranged TCRbeta CDR3 region was amplified and then sequenced. The immunoSEQ assay, a bias-corrected multiplex PCR combined with high-throughput sequencing, was used for TCRbeta amplification. Per the original workflow: Every unique nucleotide sequence was considered a clone and was annotated with V, D and J genes, copy number and frequency. Sequences were labeled productive if in frame, and non-productive if out of frame or containing stop codons. As previously described, clonality was computed from Shannon's entropy. Mean CDR3 Kyte-Doolittle hydropathy was derived from the predicted amino acid sequences of productive clones. Scaled V gene usage was hierarchically clustered using Manhattan distance and complete linkage with the R hclust function. Sharing of clones by CDR3 amino acid sequence was evaluated by resampling 12 repertoires per group over 100 rounds. Repertoires were searched for 60 to 80 published EBV-specific and 200 to 300 published CMV-specific TCRbeta sequences. A couple of CVID samples that yielded fewer than 10,000 sequences were excluded from the analysis, so 42 CVID repertoires were retained. The table was pulled from immuneACCESS by TCRdb, which kept in-frame rearrangements only. Such tables lose some clones; where checked, under half of the loss comes from unresolved V genes, and the rest has no known cause. V and J calls and clone size follow that table, whereas D and trimming were derived from the DNA. For this sample the table reports about 26,000 clones, with no clone seen just once. In total, the top ten clones hold 20% to 25% of the sample.

This specimen belongs to a study of T cell clonality in common variable immunodeficiency (dated by TCRdb to the mid-2010s). Summary of the overall study and its limitations: Healthy controls shared more TCRbeta clones with each other than CVID subjects shared among themselves (p < 0.0001). Even though DNA input was equal, the average per sample came to some 90,000 unique sequences for controls compared with about 30,000 for CVID samples. Reportedly, TCRbeta sequences from CVID had fewer deletions and N-nucleotide insertions, and highly modified clones with 13 or more V deletions were absent from CVID. Compared with healthy controls, CVID subjects showed increased TCRbeta clonality (t-test p = 0.018), a feature most characteristic of about a third of subjects. Differences among patients in the CVID cohort limited the correlations between repertoire features and clinical complications. According to the authors, figuring out what caused the increased clonality in CVID would require sequencing the repertoires of T cell subpopulations.

Standard criteria were used to diagnose CVID, namely serum IgG, IgA and/or IgM reduced below the normal range together with specific antibody deficiency. The CVID group comprised around 45 subjects, 15 female and 29 male, aged roughly 8 to 65 years with a mean age of around 40. Most of the CVID patients and most of the healthy controls were of Caucasian heritage. All CVID subjects had received replacement immunoglobulin therapy for at least one year at the time of study participation. At the time of blood collection, no CVID subject was ill or was being treated with immunomodulatory or immunosuppressive medication. Heparinized peripheral whole blood samples of about 5 to 9 ml were collected from each donor. Genomic DNA from adults with common variable immune deficiency (CVID) and from healthy adult controls was used for sequencing of TCRbeta CDR3 repertoires. Diluted blood was density-centrifuged over Hypaque 1077 or Ficoll-Paque to isolate peripheral blood mononuclear cells. Genomic DNA was extracted from unsorted mononuclear cells by Qiagen column purification or by a centrifugation-based method.

The sequence joins TRBV5-1 to TRBJ2-5, with 12 bases in between that match TRBD1. Specimen: peripheral blood mononuclear cells. The origin of this receptor is a human donor with common variable immunodeficiency. The encoded CDR3 is CASSPGDRGRQETQYF. The CDR3 DNA, read in part, is TGCGCCAGCAGCCCTGGGGACAGGGGGCGGCAAGAGACC.